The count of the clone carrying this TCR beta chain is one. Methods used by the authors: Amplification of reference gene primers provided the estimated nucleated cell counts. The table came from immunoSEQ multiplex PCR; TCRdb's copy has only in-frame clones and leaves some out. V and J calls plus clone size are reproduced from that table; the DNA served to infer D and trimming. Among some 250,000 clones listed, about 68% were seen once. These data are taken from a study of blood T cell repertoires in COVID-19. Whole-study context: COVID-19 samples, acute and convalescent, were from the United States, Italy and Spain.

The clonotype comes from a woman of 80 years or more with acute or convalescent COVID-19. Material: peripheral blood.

DNA for the CDR3: TGTGCCAGCAGCCTACGTCCCTTAGGGACTAGCACAGATACGCAGTATTTT. Its protein product is CASSLRPLGTSTDTQYF. The chain is built from TRBV7-2 and TRBJ2-3, with D perhaps TRBD2 (6 bases). Germline V gene data show CDR1 as SGHTA and CDR2 as FQGNSA. The CDR3 contains 17 residues. V lost 5 bases to trimming and J lost 0 bases, with 18 bases between them.